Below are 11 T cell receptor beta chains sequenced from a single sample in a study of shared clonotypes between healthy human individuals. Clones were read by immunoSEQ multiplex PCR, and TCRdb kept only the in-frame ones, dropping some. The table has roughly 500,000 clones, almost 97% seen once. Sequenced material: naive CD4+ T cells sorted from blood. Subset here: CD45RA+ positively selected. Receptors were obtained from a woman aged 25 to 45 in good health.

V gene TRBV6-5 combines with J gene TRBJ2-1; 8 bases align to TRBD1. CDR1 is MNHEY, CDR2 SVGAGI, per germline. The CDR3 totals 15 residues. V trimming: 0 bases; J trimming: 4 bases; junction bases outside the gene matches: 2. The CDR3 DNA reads TGTGCCAGCAGTTACTCGAACAGGGGGTACAATGAGCAGTTCTTC. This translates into CASSYSNRGYNEQFF.

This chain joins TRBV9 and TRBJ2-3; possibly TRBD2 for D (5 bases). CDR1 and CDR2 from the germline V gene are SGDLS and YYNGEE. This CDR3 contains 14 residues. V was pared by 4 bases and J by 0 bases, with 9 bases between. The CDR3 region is CASSWTGSTDTQYF. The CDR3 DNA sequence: TGTGCCAGCAGCTGGACGGGAAGCACAGATACGCAGTATTTT.

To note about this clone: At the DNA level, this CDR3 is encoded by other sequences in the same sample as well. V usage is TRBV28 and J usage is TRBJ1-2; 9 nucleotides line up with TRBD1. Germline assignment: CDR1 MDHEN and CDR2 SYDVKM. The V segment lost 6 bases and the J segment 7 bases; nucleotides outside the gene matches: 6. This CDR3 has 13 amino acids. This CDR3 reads CASSPGQGGGYTF. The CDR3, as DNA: TGTGCCAGCAGCCCGGGACAGGGTGGTGGCTACACCTTC.

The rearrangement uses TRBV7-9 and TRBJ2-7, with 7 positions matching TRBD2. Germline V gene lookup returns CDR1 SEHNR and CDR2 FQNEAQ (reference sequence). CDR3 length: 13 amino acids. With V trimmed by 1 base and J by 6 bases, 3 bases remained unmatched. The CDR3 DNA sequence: TGTGCCAGCAGCTTAGATGGCGGGAGCGAGCAGTACTTC. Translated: CASSLDGGSEQYF.

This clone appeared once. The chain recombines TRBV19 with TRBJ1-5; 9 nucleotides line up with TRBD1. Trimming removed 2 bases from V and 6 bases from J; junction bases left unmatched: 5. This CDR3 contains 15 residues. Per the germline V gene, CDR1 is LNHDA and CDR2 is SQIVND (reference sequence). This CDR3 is CASSIRTGEFQPQHF. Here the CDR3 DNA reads TGTGCCAGTAGTATAAGGACAGGGGAATTTCAGCCCCAGCATTTT.

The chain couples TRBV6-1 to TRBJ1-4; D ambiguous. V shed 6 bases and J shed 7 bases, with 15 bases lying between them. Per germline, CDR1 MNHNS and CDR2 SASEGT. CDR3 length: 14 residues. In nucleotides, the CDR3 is TGTGCCAGCAGGAAACAGACGGGCCGTGAAAAACTGTTTTTT. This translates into CASRKQTGREKLFF.

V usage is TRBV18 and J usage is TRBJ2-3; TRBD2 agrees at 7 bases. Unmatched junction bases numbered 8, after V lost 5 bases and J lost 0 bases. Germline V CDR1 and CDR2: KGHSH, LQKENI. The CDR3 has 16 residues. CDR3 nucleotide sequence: TGTGCCAGCTCATCTACTAGCGAATCTAGCACAGATACGCAGTATTTT. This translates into CASSSTSESSTDTQYF.

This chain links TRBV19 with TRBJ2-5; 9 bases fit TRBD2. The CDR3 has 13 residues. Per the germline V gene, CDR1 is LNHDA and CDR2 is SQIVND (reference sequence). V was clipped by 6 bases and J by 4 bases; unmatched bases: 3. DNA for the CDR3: TGTGCCAGTAGCAAGACTAGCGGAGAGACCCAGTACTTC. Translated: CASSKTSGETQYF.

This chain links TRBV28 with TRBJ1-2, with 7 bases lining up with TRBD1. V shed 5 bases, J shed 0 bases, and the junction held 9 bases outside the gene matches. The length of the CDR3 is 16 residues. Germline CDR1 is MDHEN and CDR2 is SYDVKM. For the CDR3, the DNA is TGTGCCAGCAGTGACACCGGGACAGCGACTAACTATGGCTACACCTTC. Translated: CASSDTGTATNYGYTF.

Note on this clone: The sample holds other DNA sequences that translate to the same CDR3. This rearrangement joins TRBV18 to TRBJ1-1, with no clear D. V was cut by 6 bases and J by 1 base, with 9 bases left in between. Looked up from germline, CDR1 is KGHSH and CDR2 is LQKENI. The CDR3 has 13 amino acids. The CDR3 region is CASSPGQNTEAFF. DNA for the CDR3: TGTGCCAGCTCGCCCGGTCAGAACACTGAAGCTTTCTTT.

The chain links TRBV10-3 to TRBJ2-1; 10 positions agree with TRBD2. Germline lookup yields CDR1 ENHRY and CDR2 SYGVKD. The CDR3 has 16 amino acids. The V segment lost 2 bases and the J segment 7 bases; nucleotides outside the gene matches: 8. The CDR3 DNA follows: TGTGCCATCAGTGAGAGGCTAGCGGGGGAAGCGAATGAGCAGTTCTTC. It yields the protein CAISERLAGEANEQFF.